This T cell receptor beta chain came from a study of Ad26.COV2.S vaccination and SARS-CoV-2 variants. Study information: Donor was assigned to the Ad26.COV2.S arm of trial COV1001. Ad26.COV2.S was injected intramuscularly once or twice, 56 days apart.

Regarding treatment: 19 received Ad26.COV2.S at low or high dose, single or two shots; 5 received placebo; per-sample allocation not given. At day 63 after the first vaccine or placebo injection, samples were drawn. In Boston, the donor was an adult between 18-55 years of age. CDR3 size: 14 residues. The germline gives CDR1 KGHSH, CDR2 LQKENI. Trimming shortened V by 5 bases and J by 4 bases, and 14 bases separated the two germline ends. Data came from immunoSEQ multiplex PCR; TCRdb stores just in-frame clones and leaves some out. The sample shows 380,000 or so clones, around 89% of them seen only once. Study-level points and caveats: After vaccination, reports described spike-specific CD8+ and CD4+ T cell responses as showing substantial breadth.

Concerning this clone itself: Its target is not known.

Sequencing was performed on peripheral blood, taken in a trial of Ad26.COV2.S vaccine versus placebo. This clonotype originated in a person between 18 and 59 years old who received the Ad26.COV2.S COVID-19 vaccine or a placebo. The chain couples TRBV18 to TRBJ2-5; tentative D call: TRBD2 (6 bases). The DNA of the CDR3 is TGTGCCAGCTCAGCGGGACCGGCGTCAGAGACCCAGTACTTC. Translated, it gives CASSAGPASETQYF.